This T cell receptor (beta chain) appears in the sequencing data of a study of shared clonotypes between healthy human individuals. Study-wide findings and caveats: Exclusively blood specimens were collected; tissue repertoires likely differ.

The study drew its donors from healthy HIV-negative adults without recent acute infections or vaccinations. Comments on this clone: No antigen is known for it.

This CDR3 has 16 amino acids. Germline-derived CDR1 and CDR2 are WNHNN and SYGVQD (reference sequence). The V gene lost 3 bases and the J gene lost 2 bases, with 15 bases spanning the gap. Using immunoSEQ multiplex PCR, the repertoire was profiled, and TCRdb retains in-frame clones only, with some absent. The sample comprises approximately 2,300,000 clones, roughly 92% of which are singletons, and around 0.4% rests with the top ten. The sequence came from a man aged 18 to 29 in good health. Some clones in this sample may be carry-over from other donors' samples. The sequenced sample consisted of naive CD4+ T cells from PBMCs. Subset given: CD45RA+ positively selected. The chain employs TRBV10-1 and TRBJ2-3; D uncertain. The chain's CDR3 is CASSEPGPGLTDTQYF. The CDR3 DNA reads TGCGCCAGCAGTGAACCGGGTCCCGGGCTCACAGATACGCAGTATTTT.